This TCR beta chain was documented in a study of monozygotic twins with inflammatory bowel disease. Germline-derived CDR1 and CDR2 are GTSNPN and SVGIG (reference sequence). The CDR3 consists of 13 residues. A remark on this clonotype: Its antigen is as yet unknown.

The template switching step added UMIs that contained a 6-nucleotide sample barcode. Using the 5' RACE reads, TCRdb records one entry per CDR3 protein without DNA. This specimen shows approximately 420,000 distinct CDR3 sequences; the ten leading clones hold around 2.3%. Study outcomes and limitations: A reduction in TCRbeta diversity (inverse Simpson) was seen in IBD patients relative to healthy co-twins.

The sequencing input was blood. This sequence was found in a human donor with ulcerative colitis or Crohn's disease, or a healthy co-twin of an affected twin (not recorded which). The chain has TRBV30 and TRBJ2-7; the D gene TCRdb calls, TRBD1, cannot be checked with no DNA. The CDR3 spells CAWSVSRGYEQYF.